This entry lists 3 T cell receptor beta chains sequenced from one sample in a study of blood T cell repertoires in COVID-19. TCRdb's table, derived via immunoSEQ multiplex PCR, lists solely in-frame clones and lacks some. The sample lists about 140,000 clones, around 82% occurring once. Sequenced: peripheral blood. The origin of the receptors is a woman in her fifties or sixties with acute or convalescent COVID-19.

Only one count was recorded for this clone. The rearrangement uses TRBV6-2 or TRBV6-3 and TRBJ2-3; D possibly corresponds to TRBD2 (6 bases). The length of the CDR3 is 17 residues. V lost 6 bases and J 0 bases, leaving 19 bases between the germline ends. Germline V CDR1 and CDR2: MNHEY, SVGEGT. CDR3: CASSPGLSRPSTDTQYF. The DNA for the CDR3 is TGTGCCAGCAGCCCGGGACTTTCCCGCCCTAGCACAGATACGCAGTATTTT.

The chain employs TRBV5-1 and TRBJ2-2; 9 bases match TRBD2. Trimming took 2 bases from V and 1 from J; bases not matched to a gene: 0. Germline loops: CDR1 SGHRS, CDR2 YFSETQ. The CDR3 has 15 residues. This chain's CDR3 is CASSFSGGNTGELFF. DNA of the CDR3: TGCGCCAGCAGCTTTAGCGGGGGGAACACCGGGGAGCTGTTTTTT.

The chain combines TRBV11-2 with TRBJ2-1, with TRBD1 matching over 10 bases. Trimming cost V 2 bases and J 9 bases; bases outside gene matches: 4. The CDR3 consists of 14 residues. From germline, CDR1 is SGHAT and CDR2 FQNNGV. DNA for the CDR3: TGTGCCAGCAGCTTAAAGACAGGGGGCTTTGAGCAGTTCTTC. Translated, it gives CASSLKTGGFEQFF.